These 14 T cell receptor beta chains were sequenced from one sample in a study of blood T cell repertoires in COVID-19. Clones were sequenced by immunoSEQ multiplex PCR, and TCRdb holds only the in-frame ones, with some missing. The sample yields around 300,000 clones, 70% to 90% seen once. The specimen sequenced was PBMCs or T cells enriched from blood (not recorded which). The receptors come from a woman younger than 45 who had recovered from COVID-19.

The DNA of the CDR3 is TGTGCCAGTAGTATGGGCCACAGGGACTACGAGCAGTACTTC. This sequence encodes CASSMGHRDYEQYF. V gene TRBV19 combines with J gene TRBJ2-7; a possible D gene is TRBD1 (6 bases). The CDR3 totals 14 residues. The V gene's germline CDR1 is LNHDA and CDR2 SQIVND (reference sequence). Trimming took off 3 bases at V and 3 bases at J, with 12 bases between the two ends.

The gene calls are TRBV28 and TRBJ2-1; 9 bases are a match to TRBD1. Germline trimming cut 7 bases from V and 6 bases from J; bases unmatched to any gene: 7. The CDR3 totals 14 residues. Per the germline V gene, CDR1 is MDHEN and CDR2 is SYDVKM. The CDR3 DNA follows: TGTGCCAGCACCGGGGGGACAGGGTTCAATGAGCAGTTCTTC. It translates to CASTGGTGFNEQFF.

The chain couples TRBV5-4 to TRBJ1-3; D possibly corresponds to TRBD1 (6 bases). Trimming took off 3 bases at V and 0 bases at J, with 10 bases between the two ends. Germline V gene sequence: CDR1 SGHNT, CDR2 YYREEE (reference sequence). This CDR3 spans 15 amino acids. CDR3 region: CASSSDRGSGNTIYF. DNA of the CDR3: TGTGCCAGCAGCTCGGACAGAGGCTCTGGAAACACCATATATTTT.

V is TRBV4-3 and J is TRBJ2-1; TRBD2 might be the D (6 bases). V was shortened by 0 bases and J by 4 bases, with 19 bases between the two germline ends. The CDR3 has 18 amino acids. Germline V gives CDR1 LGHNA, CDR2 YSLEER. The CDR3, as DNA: TGCGCCAGCAGCCAAGAGATACGCGGGATGGTGGCTTACAATGAGCAGTTCTTC. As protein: CASSQEIRGMVAYNEQFF.

In nucleotides, the CDR3 is TGTGCCAGCAGTTCCCCAGGGAGGACCTATAATTCACCCCTCCACTTT. The encoded protein is CASSSPGRTYNSPLHF. The V call is TRBV28, the J call TRBJ1-6, with D possibly being TRBD1 (5 bases). The CDR3 has 16 amino acids. V lost 4 bases, J lost 2 bases, and 12 bases lay in between. Germline V gene data show CDR1 as MDHEN and CDR2 as SYDVKM.

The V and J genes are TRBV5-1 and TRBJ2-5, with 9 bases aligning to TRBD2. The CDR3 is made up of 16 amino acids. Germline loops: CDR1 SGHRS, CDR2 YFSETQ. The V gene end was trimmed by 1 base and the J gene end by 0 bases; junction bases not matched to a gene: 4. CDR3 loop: CASSLFASGNQETQYF. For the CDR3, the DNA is TGCGCCAGCAGCTTGTTTGCTAGCGGGAACCAAGAGACCCAGTACTTC.

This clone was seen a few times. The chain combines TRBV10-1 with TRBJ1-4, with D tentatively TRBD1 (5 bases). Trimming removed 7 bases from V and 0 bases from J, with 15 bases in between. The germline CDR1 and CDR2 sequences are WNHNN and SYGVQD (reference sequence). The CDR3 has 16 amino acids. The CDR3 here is CASTSDSAATNEKLFF. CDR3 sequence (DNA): TGCGCCAGCACCTCAGACAGCGCTGCAACTAATGAAAAACTGTTTTTT.

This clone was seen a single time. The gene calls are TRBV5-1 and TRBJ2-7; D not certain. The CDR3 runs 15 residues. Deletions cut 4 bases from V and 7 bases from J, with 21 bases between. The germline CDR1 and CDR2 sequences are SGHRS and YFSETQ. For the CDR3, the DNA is TGCGCCAGCAGCCTAGATTCCGGGTTCTCTCGAGAGCAGTACTTC. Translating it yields CASSLDSGFSREQYF.

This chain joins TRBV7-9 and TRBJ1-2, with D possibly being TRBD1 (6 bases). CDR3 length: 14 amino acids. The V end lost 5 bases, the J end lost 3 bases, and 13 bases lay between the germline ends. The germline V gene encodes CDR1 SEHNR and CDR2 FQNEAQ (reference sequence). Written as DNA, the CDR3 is TGTGCCAGCAGCCCAGGGGCTGACCACTATGGCTACACCTTC. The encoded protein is CASSPGADHYGYTF.

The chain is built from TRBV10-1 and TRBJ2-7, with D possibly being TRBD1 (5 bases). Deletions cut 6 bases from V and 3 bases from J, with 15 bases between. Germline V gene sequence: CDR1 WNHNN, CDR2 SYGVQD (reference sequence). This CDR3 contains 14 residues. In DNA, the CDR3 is TGCGCCAGCAGGGCCGACAGATGCTTCTACGAGCAGTACTTC. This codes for CASRADRCFYEQYF.

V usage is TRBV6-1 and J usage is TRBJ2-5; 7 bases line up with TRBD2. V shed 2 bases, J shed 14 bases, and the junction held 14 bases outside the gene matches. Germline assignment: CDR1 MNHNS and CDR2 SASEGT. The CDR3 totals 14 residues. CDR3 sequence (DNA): TGTGCCAGCAGTGAACAGGTTCGGTCGACTAGCCGATACTTC. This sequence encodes CASSEQVRSTSRYF.

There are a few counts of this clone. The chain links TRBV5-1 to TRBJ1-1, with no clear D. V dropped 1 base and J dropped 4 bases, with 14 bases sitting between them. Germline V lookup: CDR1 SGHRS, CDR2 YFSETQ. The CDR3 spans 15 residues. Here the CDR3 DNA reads TGCGCCAGCAGCTTGATGACGGGAGCCATCACTGAAGCTTTCTTT. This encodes CASSLMTGAITEAFF.

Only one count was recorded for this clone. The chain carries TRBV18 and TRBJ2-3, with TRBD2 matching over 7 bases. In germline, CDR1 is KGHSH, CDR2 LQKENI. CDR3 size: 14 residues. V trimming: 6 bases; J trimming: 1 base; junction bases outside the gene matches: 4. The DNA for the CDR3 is TGTGCCAGCTCCACGGGGGGAGGCACAGATACGCAGTATTTT. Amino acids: CASSTGGGTDTQYF.

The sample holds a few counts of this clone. The CDR3 reads CASSSRTGEKLFF. The CDR3 DNA is TGTGCCAGCAGCTCACGAACGGGGGAAAAACTGTTTTTT. V usage is TRBV7-3 and J usage is TRBJ1-4; D remains unclear. Deletions cut 4 bases from V and 8 bases from J, with 11 bases between. CDR3 length equals 13 residues. Germline lookup yields CDR1 SGHTA and CDR2 FQGTGA.